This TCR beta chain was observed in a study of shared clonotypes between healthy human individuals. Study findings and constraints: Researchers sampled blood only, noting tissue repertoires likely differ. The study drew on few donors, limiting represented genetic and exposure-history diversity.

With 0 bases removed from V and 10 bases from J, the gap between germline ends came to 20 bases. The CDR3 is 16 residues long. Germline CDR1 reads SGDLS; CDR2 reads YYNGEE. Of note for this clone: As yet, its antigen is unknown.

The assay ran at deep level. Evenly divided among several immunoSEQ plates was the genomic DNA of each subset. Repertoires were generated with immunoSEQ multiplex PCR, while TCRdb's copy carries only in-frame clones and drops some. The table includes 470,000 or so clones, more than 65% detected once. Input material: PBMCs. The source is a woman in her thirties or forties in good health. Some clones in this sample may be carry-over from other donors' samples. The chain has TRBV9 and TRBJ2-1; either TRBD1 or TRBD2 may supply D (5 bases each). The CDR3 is CASSVDPGTNNGEQFF. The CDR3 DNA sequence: TGTGCCAGCAGCGTAGATCCGGGGACGAACAACGGGGAGCAGTTCTTC.